Detailed here is one T cell receptor (beta chain). Its antigen is not yet known. No per-base quality is available; no much larger clone lies one base away. This sample is part of a study of blood T cell repertoires in COVID-19 (TCRdb year 2020). Study-wide context: Collaborator samples came from the United States, Italy and Spain and covered acute and convalescent phases of COVID-19. The material from the prospective study consisted of cDNA or gDNA derived from T cells, B-cell-depleted T cells, or PBMCs. Deeply sampled blood TCRbeta repertoires from subjects exposed to, actively infected with, or recovered from COVID-19 were included in the dataset. The repertoires were released in a freely available public database intended as a resource for research on the immune response to SARS-CoV-2. Samples came from the ongoing ImmuneRACE study (first 160 participants) plus 1,254 subjects from 6 global collaborators. The sample metadata nearly always contained a de-identified subject ID, COVID-19 status, age in years and sex. Where HLA class I and class II types were available, the types were taken from metadata supplied by the sample provider, not from assay-based typing. Overall study results and their limits: Clinical and demographic metadata were provided uncurated, with the amount varying by source and participant.

TCRbeta CDR3 regions were amplified from genomic DNA using the immunoSEQ Assay, a bias-controlled multiplex PCR. The source study handled its data this way. Within the assay, amplification of reference gene primers was used to estimate how many nucleated cells each sample contained. To quantify the absolute abundance of each unique TCRbeta CDR3 rearrangement, sequence reads were collapsed and filtered. For each sample, productive Simpson clonality was calculated as the square root of Simpson's diversity index over productive rearrangements. TCRdb re-hosts the immuneACCESS table, in-frame sequences only. Its copies lack some clones; in the studies checked, an unresolved V gene accounts for under half of them, and the cause for the rest is not known. V, J and clone size were drawn from that table, and D and trimming were deduced from the DNA. This sample lists 55,000 to 75,000 clones; approximately 90% were detected once. The top ten clones comprise under 4.5% of the sample.

The collaborating institutions used their own protocols to collect whole blood in K2EDTA tubes. For TCRbeta analysis, collaborators shipped samples in one of three forms: frozen whole blood, isolated PBMCs, or DNA extracted from either of those sample types. From cysteine to phenylalanine, the CDR3 is 11 amino acids long. The sequence is cut down to CDR3 DNA, 33 bases in frame from base 1. V loses 7 bases at its end and J loses 15 bases; junction bases beyond the gene matches: 8. This sequence was found in a human donor in a cohort sampled during active COVID-19. Sample: peripheral blood. Recombination joined TRBV12-3 or TRBV12-4 with TRBJ2-1, and 8 junctional nucleotides match TRBD2. The nucleotide sequence is TGTGCCAGCACCCAGAGCGGGGGCCTGTTCTTC. This encodes CASTQSGGLFF.